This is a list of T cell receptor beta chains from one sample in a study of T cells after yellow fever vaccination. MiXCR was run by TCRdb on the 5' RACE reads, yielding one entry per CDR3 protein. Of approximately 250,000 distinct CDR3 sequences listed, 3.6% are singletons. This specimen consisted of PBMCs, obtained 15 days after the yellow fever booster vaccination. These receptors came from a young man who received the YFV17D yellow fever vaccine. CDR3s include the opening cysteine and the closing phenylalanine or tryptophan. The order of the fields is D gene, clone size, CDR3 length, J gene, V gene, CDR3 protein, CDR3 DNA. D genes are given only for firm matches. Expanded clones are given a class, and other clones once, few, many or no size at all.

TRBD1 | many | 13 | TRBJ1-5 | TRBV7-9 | CASSNRGDQPQHF | TGTGCCAGCAGTAACAGGGGAGATCAGCCCCAGCATTTT
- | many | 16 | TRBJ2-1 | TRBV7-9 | CASSLVFSSALNEQFF | TGTGCCAGCAGCTTAGTTTTTTCATCAGCCCTCAATGAGCAGTTCTTC
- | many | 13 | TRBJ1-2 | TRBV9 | CASSVGDGYGYTF | TGTGCCAGCAGCGTGGGGGACGGCTATGGCTACACCTTC
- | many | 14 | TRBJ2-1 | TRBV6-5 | CASSYKGQSNEQFF | TGTGCCAGCAGTTACAAAGGACAGTCCAATGAGCAGTTCTTC
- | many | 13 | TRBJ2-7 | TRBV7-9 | CASRSTGSYEQYF | TGTGCCAGCAGGTCGACAGGTTCCTACGAGCAGTACTTC
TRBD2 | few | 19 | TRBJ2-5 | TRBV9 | CASSVAQPGSGGPQETQYF | TGTGCCAGCAGCGTAGCGCAACCCGGGAGCGGGGGGCCCCAAGAGACCCAGTACTTC
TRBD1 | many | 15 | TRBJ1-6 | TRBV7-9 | CASGRDRESNSPLHF | TGTGCCAGCGGCCGGGACAGGGAAAGTAATTCACCCCTCCACTTT
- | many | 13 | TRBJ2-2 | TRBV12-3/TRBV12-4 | CASRIRNTGELFF | TGTGCCAGCAGGATCCGGAACACCGGGGAGCTGTTTTTT
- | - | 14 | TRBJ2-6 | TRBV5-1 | CASSLTAGANVLTF | TGCGCCAGCAGCTTGACGGCTGGGGCCAACGTCCTGACTTTC
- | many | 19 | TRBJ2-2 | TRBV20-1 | CSARGIPLGGHANTGELFF | TGCAGTGCTAGAGGTATCCCGCTTGGGGGCCACGCGAACACCGGGGAGCTGTTTTTT
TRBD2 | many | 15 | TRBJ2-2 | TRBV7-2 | CASSFKRGNTGELFF | TGTGCCAGCAGCTTCAAGCGGGGGAACACCGGGGAGCTGTTTTTT
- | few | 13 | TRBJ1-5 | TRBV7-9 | CATQEHLNQPQHF | TGTGCCACACAGGAACATTTAAATCAGCCCCAGCATTTT
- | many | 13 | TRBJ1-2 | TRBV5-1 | CASSLVPNYGYTF | TGCGCCAGCAGCTTGGTGCCTAACTATGGCTACACCTTC
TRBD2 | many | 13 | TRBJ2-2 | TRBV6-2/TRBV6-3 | CASRLAGAGELFF | TGTGCCAGCCGACTAGCGGGGGCCGGGGAGCTGTTTTTT
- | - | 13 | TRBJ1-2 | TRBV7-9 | CASSQEGTVGYTF | TGTGCCAGCAGCCAAGAGGGAACGGTAGGCTACACCTTC
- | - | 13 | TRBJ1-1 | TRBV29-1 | CSAEGLSVTEAFF | TGCAGCGCTGAAGGCCTCTCGGTGACTGAAGCTTTCTTT